The TCR beta chain described here comes from a study of post-analysis software for immune sequencing data. Study context: Recorded disease courses covered relapsing-remitting, secondary progressive and progressive-relapsing multiple sclerosis. Some patients had no subtype annotation.

Carried by the TCR beta cDNA libraries were unique molecular identifiers. TCRdb called the PCR reads again in MiXCR, with one record for every CDR3 protein. This table holds hundreds of thousands of distinct CDR3 sequences, 25% to 30% found once. Note on this clonotype: Its antigen is undetermined.

Study results and limitations: Five or six TRBV segments, TRBV5-6, TRBV5-1 and TRBV20-1 among them, were found more frequent in patients than controls. Normalized Chao1 diversity was significantly lower in multiple sclerosis patients than in controls.

The CDR3 runs to 14 residues. Trimming shortened V by 5 bases and J by 6 bases, and 13 bases separated the two germline ends. Germline V gives CDR1 MRHNA, CDR2 SNTAGT. Source material: blood. The clonotype was recovered from a girl between 10 and 17 years old with multiple sclerosis. The chain has TRBV6-4 and TRBJ2-2, with D hard to call. The CDR3 nucleotides read TGTGCCAGCAGTCCCGAGAGAGCATCCGGGGAGCTGTTTTTT. It yields the protein CASSPERASGELFF.